This TCR beta chain was retrieved from a study of blood T cell repertoires in COVID-19. The repertoire was sequenced with immunoSEQ multiplex PCR; TCRdb's copy has only in-frame clones and lacks some. The table lists about 200,000 clones, roughly 81% of them singletons. Germline CDR1 reads KGHSH; CDR2 reads LQKENI. CDR3 size: 15 residues. Deletions cut 5 bases from V and 2 bases from J, with 13 bases between. This sequence originates from a woman in her seventies with active or convalescent COVID-19. This rearrangement joins TRBV18 to TRBJ1-3; D gene unclear. Material: peripheral blood. The CDR3 coding sequence is TGTGCCAGCTCAACCCTTCAACAGCCTGGAAACACCATATATTTT. It is translated as CASSTLQQPGNTIYF.